This TCR beta chain was profiled in a study of metastatic and nonmetastatic thyroid tumors. Study observations and caveats: Significantly greater TCR beta diversity was reportedly found in malignant thyroid tumors than in benign nodules (in blood and tumor).

Concerning this clone: The antigen is not known. The junction and the germline gene differ at one end; a read error may be behind it.

TCRdb redid the clone calls on the PCR reads using MiXCR. The sample contains some 26,000 clones, less than 4% of which appear only once. Nobody among the patients had been given any treatment before thyroid surgery. CDR3 size: 16 residues. CDR1 and CDR2 (germline): MNHEY, SVGAGI. Input material: blood. The sequence was obtained from a male donor with papillary thyroid cancer or a benign thyroid nodule (not recorded which). Some clones in this sample may be carry-over from other donors' samples. This rearrangement joins TRBV6-5 to TRBJ2-1; 8 bases match TRBD2. The CDR3, as DNA: TGTGCCAGCAGTTACTCGAGGGTAGCGGGGAACAATGAGCATTTCTTC. As protein: CASSYSRVAGNNEHFF.